This T cell receptor beta chain stems from a study of cytomegalovirus exposure and HLA in healthy donors. This CDR3 has 13 amino acids. CDR1 MNHNY and CDR2 SVGAGI come from the germline V gene (reference sequence). With regard to this clone: Its target is not known.

PCR involved 60 Vbeta and 13 Jbeta primers. Clones were sequenced by immunoSEQ multiplex PCR, and TCRdb holds only the in-frame ones, with some missing. The sample lists more than 250,000 clones; around nine tenths were seen once. General observations from the study: At a 0.05 false discovery rate, a later analysis found 15,000 to 20,000 TCR beta sequences to be associated with HLA alleles. According to the study, roughly 160 TCR beta chains were cytomegalovirus-associated. Accurate predictions that matched the HLA-A and HLA-B alleles of most subjects were reportedly made from TCR beta sequences.

Sequenced sample: PBMCs. The chain carries TRBV6-6 and TRBJ2-5; TRBD2 matches 8 bases. The closer fit of TRBJ2-7 to the DNA end suggests the J call may be wrong. The clonotype was recovered from a woman under 30 in good health and CMV-seronegative. The CDR3 is CASSLAGNDEQYF. CDR3 in DNA: TGTGCCAGCAGCCTAGCGGGTAACGACGAGCAGTACTTC.